These T cell receptor beta chains were read from a single sample in a study of blood T cell repertoires in COVID-19. Assay used: immunoSEQ multiplex PCR; TCRdb lists only in-frame clones, some missing. The sample has about 110,000 clones, around 84% seen once. The sequenced sample consisted of peripheral blood. The receptors were gathered from a human donor in a cohort sampled during active COVID-19. The CDR3 runs from the conserved cysteine through the conserved F or W.

j_call v_call cdr3_aa
TRBJ2-7 TRBV28 CASSSVGQGDYEQYF
TRBJ2-7 TRBV13 CASSPPTRSYEQYF
TRBJ2-3 TRBV28 CASSLSPSDSTDTQYF
TRBJ2-2 TRBV9 CASSGGGANTGELFF
TRBJ2-1 TRBV7-2 CASREDRARNEQFF
TRBJ1-4 TRBV19 CASSPQGRLKEKLFF
TRBJ1-3 TRBV7-2 CASSLGQDTIYF
TRBJ2-7 TRBV21-1 CASTSGEKKPYEQYF
TRBJ1-2 TRBV5-4 CASSALRSSNYGYTF
TRBJ2-3 TRBV7-3 CASSSAHLDTQYF
TRBJ1-5 TRBV7-9 CASSPEGLYNQPQHF
TRBJ2-5 TRBV6-1 CASSEEDSRGAQYF
TRBJ2-1 TRBV3-1/TRBV3-2 CASSQDWGDGQFF
TRBJ2-1 TRBV6-6 CASSPGTRTFF
TRBJ2-6 TRBV6-5 CAIGAGGSGANVLTF
TRBJ2-3 TRBV5-1 CASSPEGTSGVDTQYF
TRBJ2-1 TRBV19 CASSIGTGPSFNEQFF
TRBJ1-2 TRBV5-6 CASSPTRDYGYTF
TRBJ2-7 TRBV6-6 CASSAQGAIHEQYF
TRBJ1-1 TRBV20-1 CSAEGNTEAFF
TRBJ2-1 TRBV6-5 CASSRGQATNNEQFF
TRBJ1-4 TRBV10-3 CAISRVTNEKLFF
TRBJ1-1 TRBV6-5 CASTGVATEAFF
TRBJ2-1 TRBV27 CASNPRGIDEQFF
TRBJ2-3 TRBV3-1/TRBV3-2 CASSQDRTGQGEYF
TRBJ2-2 TRBV3-1/TRBV3-2 CASSQATGPYTGELFF
TRBJ1-2 TRBV10-3 CAIKDEGAFGYGYTF